These 30 T cell receptor beta chains were sequenced from one sample in a study of cytomegalovirus exposure and HLA in healthy donors. The study ran its PCR with 60 Vbeta and 13 Jbeta primers. This table comes from immunoSEQ multiplex PCR, and its TCRdb copy is limited to in-frame clones, with some not included. The sample records about 180,000 clones, roughly 78% being singletons. The sample consisted of PBMCs. The receptor set was obtained from a woman in her 40s in good health and CMV-seronegative.

This clone was counted a few times. The chain is built from TRBV27 and TRBJ1-5; possible D gene TRBD1, 5 bases. V was trimmed by 10 bases and J by 5 bases, leaving 15 bases between them. The CDR3 runs 13 residues. The germline CDR1 and CDR2 sequences are MNHEY and SMNVEV (reference sequence). The CDR3 DNA follows: TGTGCCACCCGATCAGGGATCTATCAGCCCCAGCATTTT. Its protein product is CATRSGIYQPQHF.

Details on this clone: In this CDR3 the conserved last residue, phenylalanine or tryptophan, is missing, so a read error is likely. The genes are TRBV13 and TRBJ2-7, with D possibly matching TRBD2 (5 bases). The CDR3 is 12 residues long. V was trimmed by 5 bases and J by 5 bases, leaving 10 bases between them. Germline CDR1 reads PRHDT; CDR2 reads FYEKMQ (reference sequence). CDR3 DNA sequence: TGTGCCAGCAGCCTGAGGGCGGACGAGCAGTACCTC. Translated: CASSLRADEQYL.

V usage is TRBV28 and J usage is TRBJ2-7, with a tentative D call TRBD1 (6 bases). From germline, CDR1 is MDHEN and CDR2 SYDVKM. The CDR3 is 15 residues long. V lost 1 base, J lost 3 bases, and 13 bases lay in between. The CDR3 reads CASSLSQGLRYEQYF. The CDR3 DNA sequence: TGTGCCAGCAGTTTATCCCAGGGGCTACGCTACGAGCAGTACTTC. The whole variable domain, remainder taken from reference TRBV28 and TRBJ2-7, is DVKVTQSSRYLVKRTGEKVFLECVQDMDHENMFWYRQDPGLGLRLIYFSYDVKMKEKGDIPEGYSVSREKKERFSLILESASTNQTSMYLCASSLSQGLRYEQYFGPGTRLTVT.

The rearrangement uses TRBV5-1 and TRBJ2-1; a possible D gene is TRBD1 (6 bases). Between the trimmed V and J ends, which lost 0 bases and 7 bases, there was a span of 17 bases. This CDR3 contains 16 residues. Germline assignment: CDR1 SGHRS and CDR2 YFSETQ. The CDR3 DNA is TGCGCCAGCAGCTTGGGGACAGTGAGGCAACCGAATGAGCAGTTCTTC. It encodes CASSLGTVRQPNEQFF.

The chain employs TRBV9 and TRBJ2-5; a weak D match, TRBD1 (6 bases). V lost 4 bases to trimming and J lost 2 bases, with 15 bases between them. The CDR3 is 15 amino acids. Germline CDR1 reads SGDLS; CDR2 reads YYNGEE. CDR3 DNA: TGTGCCAGCAGCTCCGGGACACCATCACAAGAGACCCAGTACTTC. Amino acids: CASSSGTPSQETQYF.

V is TRBV5-6 and J is TRBJ2-5; possibly TRBD2 for D (5 bases). Germline V lookup: CDR1 SGHDT, CDR2 YYEEEE. V shed 3 bases and J shed 3 bases, with 9 bases lying between them. This CDR3 comprises 13 residues. The CDR3 DNA reads TGTGCCAGCAGCTCTGGAGCGGAAGAGACCCAGTACTTC. Its protein product is CASSSGAEETQYF.

V and J are TRBV6-1 and TRBJ1-1; 8 bases match TRBD1. V gave up 4 bases and J gave up 4 bases; unmatched junction bases: 2. The germline V gene has CDR1 MNHNS and CDR2 SASEGT. The CDR3 is 13 residues long. CDR3 DNA: TGTGCCAGCAGTGGGACAGGGCCCACTGAAGCTTTCTTT. This gives the protein CASSGTGPTEAFF.

The V call is TRBV25-1, the J call TRBJ2-1, with D possibly being TRBD2 (5 bases). Germline assignment: CDR1 MGHDK and CDR2 SYGVNS. The CDR3 sequence is 12 residues long. V was trimmed by 6 bases and J by 5 bases, leaving 8 bases between them. CDR3 bases: TGTGCCAGCAGGAAGAGGGACAATGAGCAGTTCTTC. Residues: CASRKRDNEQFF.

This clone was seen a few times. This chain links TRBV11-3 with TRBJ1-2; no reliable D call. V was trimmed by 1 base and J by 3 bases, leaving 12 bases between them. The CDR3 has 15 amino acids. Germline assignment: CDR1 SGHNT and CDR2 YENEEA. CDR3 in amino acids: CASSLGPPGYYGYTF. The DNA for the CDR3 is TGTGCCAGCAGCTTAGGGCCCCCGGGATACTATGGCTACACCTTC.

CDR3 nucleotides: TGTGCCAGCAGCTGGCAGGGAGGGACCTACGAGCAGTACTTC. Translating gives CASSWQGGTYEQYF. J is TRBJ2-7 and V is TRBV5-6; 7 bases map to TRBD2. The CDR3 runs to 14 residues. V shed 3 bases, J shed 2 bases, and the junction held 5 bases outside the gene matches. In germline, CDR1 is SGHDT, CDR2 YYEEEE. Variable domain in full (rest from reference TRBV5-6 and TRBJ2-7): DAGVTQSPTHLIKTRGQQVTLRCSPKSGHDTVSWYQQALGQGPQFIFQYYEEEERQRGNFPDRFSGHQFPNYSSELNVNALLLGDSALYLCASSWQGGTYEQYFGPGTRLTVT.

The CDR3 sequence is CASSSGTGGTDTQYF. As DNA, the CDR3 is TGTGCCAGCAGCTCCGGGACAGGGGGAACAGATACGCAGTATTTT. The V call is TRBV5-6, the J call TRBJ2-3; TRBD1 agrees at 11 bases. The CDR3 sequence is 15 residues long. The junction had 3 bases not matched to a gene; V was cut back by 3 bases and J by 3 bases. Germline-derived CDR1 and CDR2 are SGHDT and YYEEEE.

V gene TRBV20-1 combines with J gene TRBJ2-3, with D uncertain. This CDR3 contains 11 residues. Germline V gives CDR1 DFQATT, CDR2 SNEGSKA (reference sequence). The V end was cut by 2 bases, the J end by 5 bases, with 5 bases between. The CDR3 nucleotides read TGCAGTGCTAGACGGGTAGATACGCAGTATTTT. It yields the protein CSARRVDTQYF.

Concerning this clone itself: One end of the junction does not line up with germline, which may come from a read error. The chain uses TRBV7-9 and TRBJ2-7, with a weak D call TRBD2 (6 bases). The CDR3 runs to 14 residues. Per the germline V gene, CDR1 is SEHNR and CDR2 is FQNEAQ (reference sequence). CDR3 nucleotides: TGTTCCAGCAGCTTTTCTAGCGCGTCCTACGAGCAGTACTTC. Its translation: CSSSFSSASYEQYF.

The chain is built from TRBV19 and TRBJ2-7; 8 nucleotides match TRBD1. CDR1 is LNHDA, CDR2 SQIVND, per germline (reference sequence). The V and J ends lost 6 bases and 6 bases, in that order; junction bases with no gene match: 16. This CDR3 is built from 16 residues. CDR3 region: CASSRDGAGGRAEQYF. As DNA, the CDR3 is TGTGCCAGTAGCAGGGACGGGGCAGGGGGCAGAGCCGAGCAGTACTTC.

The chain joins TRBV6-1 to TRBJ2-1; no clear D. In germline, CDR1 is MNHNS, CDR2 SASEGT. This CDR3 has 13 amino acids. Deletions cut 3 bases from V and 4 bases from J, with 7 bases between. The CDR3 region is CASSDPTYNEQFF. The CDR3 DNA sequence: TGTGCCAGCAGTGACCCGACTTACAATGAGCAGTTCTTC.

V is TRBV5-1 and J is TRBJ2-1; possibly TRBD2 for D (5 bases). Germline loops: CDR1 SGHRS, CDR2 YFSETQ. The CDR3 runs to 14 residues. The germline V and J ends were trimmed by 1 base and 6 bases, with 11 bases remaining between them. The CDR3 sequence is CASSLFVGANEQFF. The CDR3 bases are TGCGCCAGCAGCTTGTTTGTGGGAGCCAATGAGCAGTTCTTC.

This clone was observed a few times. The chain employs TRBV27 and TRBJ1-3; no clear D. V gave up 3 bases and J gave up 0 bases, with 9 bases separating them. The CDR3 is 15 amino acids. Per germline, CDR1 MNHEY and CDR2 SMNVEV (reference sequence). The chain's CDR3 is CASSFQRSSGNTIYF. The CDR3 nucleotides read TGTGCCAGCAGTTTCCAGCGGAGCTCTGGAAACACCATATATTTT.

This chain joins TRBV11-2 and TRBJ2-7; 10 positions match TRBD2. Germline V lookup: CDR1 SGHAT, CDR2 FQNNGV. V was pared by 4 bases and J by 0 bases, with 12 bases of the junction left unmatched. The CDR3 is made up of 18 amino acids. CDR3 nucleotide sequence: TGTGCCAGCAGCTCCACTCATAGGACTAGCGGCGTCTCCTACGAGCAGTACTTC. It is translated as CASSSTHRTSGVSYEQYF.

The rearrangement joins TRBV5-1 to TRBJ2-1; no reliable D call. This CDR3 region has 15 residues. Trimming shortened V by 4 bases and J by 0 bases, and 11 bases separated the two germline ends. The germline CDR1 and CDR2 sequences are SGHRS and YFSETQ. The CDR3 sequence is CASSPLASSYNEQFF. The CDR3 DNA sequence: TGCGCCAGCAGCCCCTTGGCCAGCTCCTACAATGAGCAGTTCTTC.

The chain uses TRBV9 and TRBJ2-3; TRBD2 matches at 7 bases. The CDR3 is made up of 16 amino acids. V was pared by 0 bases and J by 4 bases, with 8 bases of the junction left unmatched. CDR1 SGDLS and CDR2 YYNGEE come from the germline V gene. For the CDR3, the DNA is TGTGCCAGCAGCGTAGGTGCGCGGGAGAGAGCAGATACGCAGTATTTT. As protein: CASSVGARERADTQYF.

This clone has a single count. The J gene is TRBJ1-2, the V gene TRBV5-1; 10 positions match TRBD1. V shed 0 bases, J shed 8 bases, and the junction held 13 bases outside the gene matches. The CDR3 runs 17 residues. CDR1 and CDR2 (germline): SGHRS, YFSETQ. CDR3 nucleotide sequence: TGCGCCAGCAGCTTGGATGGACAGGGGGGGGGACTATACGGCTACACCTTC. This sequence encodes CASSLDGQGGGLYGYTF.

This clone was recorded a few times. V gene TRBV4-3 combines with J gene TRBJ2-1, with TRBD1 matching over 8 bases. Germline CDR1 is LGHNA and CDR2 is YSLEER. The J segment lost 2 bases and the V segment lost 3 bases, leaving 9 bases of the junction unmatched. The CDR3 has 17 residues. CDR3 sequence (DNA): TGCGCCAGCAGCCAGTCCTCCGGGACAGGCCCCTACAATGAGCAGTTCTTC. Amino acids: CASSQSSGTGPYNEQFF.

This clone has more than one count but fewer than ten. The chain uses TRBV28 and TRBJ2-3; 8 bases agree with TRBD2. This CDR3 spans 15 amino acids. The V gene's germline CDR1 is MDHEN and CDR2 SYDVKM. The junction had 9 bases not matched to a gene; V was cut back by 6 bases and J by 4 bases. The CDR3 reads CASSSPPGGADTQYF. CDR3 in DNA: TGTGCCAGCAGCTCTCCCCCGGGGGGGGCAGATACGCAGTATTTT.

The chain links TRBV10-2 to TRBJ2-7, with 13 bases fitting TRBD2. The CDR3 runs to 16 residues. Looked up from germline, CDR1 is WSHSY and CDR2 is SAAADI. V shed 7 bases, J shed 2 bases, and the junction held 8 bases outside the gene matches. The CDR3 bases are TGCGCCAGCAAAACGGGACTAGCGGGACCCCCCTACGAGCAGTACTTC. Protein product: CASKTGLAGPPYEQYF.

J is TRBJ2-1 and V is TRBV27; the match to TRBD2 covers 8 bases. Germline V gene data show CDR1 as MNHEY and CDR2 as SMNVEV (reference sequence). This CDR3 is 15 amino acids long. V trimming: 1 base; J trimming: 7 bases; junction bases outside the gene matches: 6. CDR3 DNA: TGTGCCAGCAGTTTATATGGCGGGAGGAATAATGAGCAGTTCTTC. This gives the protein CASSLYGGRNNEQFF.

The chain employs TRBV29-1 and TRBJ2-7, with TRBD1 matching over 7 bases. Germline CDR1 and CDR2: SQVTM and ANQGSEA. Trimming took 5 bases from V and 2 from J; bases not matched to a gene: 3. The CDR3 runs 12 residues. CDR3 nucleotide sequence: TGCAGCGTTCAAGGACAGGCCTACGAGCAGTACTTC. Protein product: CSVQGQAYEQYF.

This clone was seen a few times. The chain joins TRBV6-4 to TRBJ1-1, with 8 bases lining up with TRBD1. The germline gives CDR1 MRHNA, CDR2 SNTAGT. The trim removed 6 bases at V and 1 base at J, leaving 4 bases unmatched. The CDR3 has 14 amino acids. The CDR3 nucleotides read TGTGCCAGCAGGGGGACAGGTAGGAACACTGAAGCTTTCTTT. Translation: CASRGTGRNTEAFF.

This clone was seen a few times. J is TRBJ2-7 and V is TRBV5-6, with 10 positions matching TRBD1. Germline CDR1 is SGHDT and CDR2 is YYEEEE. Unmatched junction bases numbered 3, after V lost 1 base and J lost 2 bases. This CDR3 contains 15 residues. The CDR3 loop is CASSLRTGGAYEQYF. The CDR3 DNA sequence: TGTGCCAGCAGCTTGCGGACAGGGGGGGCCTACGAGCAGTACTTC.

About this clone: Other DNA sequences in the same sample also yield this CDR3. The rearrangement uses TRBV5-1 and TRBJ2-3, with a possible D match to TRBD2 (6 bases). Trimming left V 5 bases short and J 4 bases short, with 14 bases between. CDR1 and CDR2 from the germline V gene are SGHRS and YFSETQ. The CDR3 runs to 14 residues. CDR3 DNA sequence: TGCGCCAGCAGTCTCGGGGGAGGCGCAGATACGCAGTATTTT. Encoded protein: CASSLGGGADTQYF.

CDR3 region: CAFRRENQPQHF. CDR3 bases: TGTGCCTTCAGGAGGGAAAATCAGCCCCAGCATTTT. The rearrangement joins TRBV30 to TRBJ1-5; D remains unclear. The CDR3 loop spans 12 amino acids. CDR1 is GTSNPN, CDR2 SVGIG, per germline (reference sequence). Trimming stripped 7 bases from V and 4 bases from J, with 11 bases between.